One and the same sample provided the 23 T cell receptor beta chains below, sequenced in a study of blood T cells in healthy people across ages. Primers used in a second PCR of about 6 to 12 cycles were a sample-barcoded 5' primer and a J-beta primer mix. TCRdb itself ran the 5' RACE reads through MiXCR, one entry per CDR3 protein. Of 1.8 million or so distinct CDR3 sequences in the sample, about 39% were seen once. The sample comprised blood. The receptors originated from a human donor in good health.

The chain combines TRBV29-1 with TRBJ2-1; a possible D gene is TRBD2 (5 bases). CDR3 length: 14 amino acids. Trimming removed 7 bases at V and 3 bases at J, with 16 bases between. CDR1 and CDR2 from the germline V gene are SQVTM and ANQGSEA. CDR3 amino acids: CSGVLSGVYNEQFF. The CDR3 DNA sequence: TGCAGCGGGGTCCTAAGCGGCGTCTACAATGAGCAGTTCTTC.

The DNA for the CDR3 is TGTGCCAGCACCGGGACAGGGCAAGAGACCCAGTACTTC. Its protein is CASTGTGQETQYF. The genes are TRBV2 and TRBJ2-5; 9 bases match TRBD1. CDR1 and CDR2 from the germline V gene are SNHLY and FYNNEI. This CDR3 has 13 amino acids. The J segment lost 2 bases and the V segment lost 7 bases, leaving 2 bases of the junction unmatched.

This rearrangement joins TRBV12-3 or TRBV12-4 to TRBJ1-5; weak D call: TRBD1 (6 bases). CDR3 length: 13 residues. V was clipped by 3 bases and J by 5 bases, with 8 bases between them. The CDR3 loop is CASSFPGDQPQHF. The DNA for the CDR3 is TGTGCCAGCAGTTTTCCAGGGGATCAGCCCCAGCATTTT.

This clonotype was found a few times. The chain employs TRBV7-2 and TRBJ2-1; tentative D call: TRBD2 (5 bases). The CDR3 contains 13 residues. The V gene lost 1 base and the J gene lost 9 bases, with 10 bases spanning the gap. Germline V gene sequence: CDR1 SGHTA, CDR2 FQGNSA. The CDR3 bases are TGTGCCAGCAGCTTAGTCACGGGGTCTGAGCAGTTCTTC. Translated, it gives CASSLVTGSEQFF.

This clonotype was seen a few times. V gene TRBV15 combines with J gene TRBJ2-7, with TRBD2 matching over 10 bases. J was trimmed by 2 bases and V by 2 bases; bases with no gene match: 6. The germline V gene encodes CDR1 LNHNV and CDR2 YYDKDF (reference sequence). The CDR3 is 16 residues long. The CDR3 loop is CATSRHSGGTTYEQYF. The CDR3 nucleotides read TGTGCCACCAGCAGACATAGCGGGGGGACGACCTACGAGCAGTACTTC.

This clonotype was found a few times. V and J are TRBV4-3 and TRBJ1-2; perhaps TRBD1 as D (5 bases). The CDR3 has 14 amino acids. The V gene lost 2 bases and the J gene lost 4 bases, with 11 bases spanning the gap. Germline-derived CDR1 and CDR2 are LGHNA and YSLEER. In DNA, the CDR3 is TGCGCCAGCAGCCAACAGGGAGGTGGCTATGGCTACACCTTC. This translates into CASSQQGGGYGYTF.

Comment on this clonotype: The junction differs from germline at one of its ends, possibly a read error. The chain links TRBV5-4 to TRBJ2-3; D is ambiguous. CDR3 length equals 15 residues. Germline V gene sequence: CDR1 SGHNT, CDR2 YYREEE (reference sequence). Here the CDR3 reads CASSATGRQVDAQYF. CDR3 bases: TGTGCCAGCAGCGCCACCGGTAGGCAAGTAGATGCGCAGTATTTT.

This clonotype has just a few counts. Here the CDR3 DNA reads TGCGCCAGCACCCCGGCTAAGAGCTCTGGGGCCAACGTCCTGACTTTC. It yields the protein CASTPAKSSGANVLTF. The rearrangement links TRBV5-1 to TRBJ2-6; D is uncertain. Trimming removed 6 bases from V and 0 bases from J, with 13 bases in between. This CDR3 spans 16 amino acids. Germline V lookup: CDR1 SGHRS, CDR2 YFSETQ.

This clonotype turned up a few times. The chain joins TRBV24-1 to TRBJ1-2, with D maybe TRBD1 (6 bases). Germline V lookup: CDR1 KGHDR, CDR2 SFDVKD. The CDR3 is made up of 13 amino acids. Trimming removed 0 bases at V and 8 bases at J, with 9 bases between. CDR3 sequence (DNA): TGTGCCACCAGTGATTTGACAGGGCGAGGCTACACCTTC. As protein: CATSDLTGRGYTF.

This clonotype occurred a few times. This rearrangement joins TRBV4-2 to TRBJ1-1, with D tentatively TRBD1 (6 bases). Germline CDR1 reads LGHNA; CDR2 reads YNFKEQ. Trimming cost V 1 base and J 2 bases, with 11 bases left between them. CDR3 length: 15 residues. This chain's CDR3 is CASSQGTVGNTEAFF. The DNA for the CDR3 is TGTGCCAGCAGCCAAGGGACAGTAGGTAACACTGAAGCTTTCTTT.

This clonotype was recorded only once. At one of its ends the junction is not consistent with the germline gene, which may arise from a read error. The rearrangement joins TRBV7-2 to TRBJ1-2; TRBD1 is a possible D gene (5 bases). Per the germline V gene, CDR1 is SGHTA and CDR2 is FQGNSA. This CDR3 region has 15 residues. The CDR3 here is CASSFPGLRGYGHTF. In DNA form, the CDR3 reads TGTGCCAGCAGCTTCCCCGGCTTGAGGGGTTATGGCCACACCTTC.

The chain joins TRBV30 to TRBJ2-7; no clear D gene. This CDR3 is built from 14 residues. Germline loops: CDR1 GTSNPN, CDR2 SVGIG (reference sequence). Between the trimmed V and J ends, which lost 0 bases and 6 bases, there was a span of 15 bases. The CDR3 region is CAWSVLGLYGEQYF. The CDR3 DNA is TGTGCCTGGAGTGTTCTGGGCCTATATGGCGAGCAGTACTTC.

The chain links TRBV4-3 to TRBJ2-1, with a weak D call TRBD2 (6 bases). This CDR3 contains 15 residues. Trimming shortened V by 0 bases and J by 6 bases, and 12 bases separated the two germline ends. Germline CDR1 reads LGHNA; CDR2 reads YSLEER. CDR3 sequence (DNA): TGCGCCAGCAGCCAAGAGGTCCGGGACTTCAATGAGCAGTTCTTC. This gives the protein CASSQEVRDFNEQFF.

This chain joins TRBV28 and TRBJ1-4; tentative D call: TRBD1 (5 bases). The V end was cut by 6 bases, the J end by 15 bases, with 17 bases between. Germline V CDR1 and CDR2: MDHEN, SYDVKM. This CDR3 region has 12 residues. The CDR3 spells CASRRGAEGLFF. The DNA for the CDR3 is TGTGCCAGCAGGAGAGGGGCAGAGGGATTGTTTTTT. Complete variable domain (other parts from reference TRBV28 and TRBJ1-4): DVKVTQSSRYLVKRTGEKVFLECVQDMDHENMFWYRQDPGLGLRLIYFSYDVKMKEKGDIPEGYSVSREKKERFSLILESASTNQTSMYLCASRRGAEGLFFGSGTQLSVL.

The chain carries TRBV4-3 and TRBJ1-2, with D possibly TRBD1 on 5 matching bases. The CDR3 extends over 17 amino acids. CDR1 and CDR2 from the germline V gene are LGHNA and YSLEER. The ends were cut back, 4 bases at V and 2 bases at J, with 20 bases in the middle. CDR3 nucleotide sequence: TGCGCCAGCAGCCCTCTTACCGGGACCACGGGCAACTATGGCTACACCTTC. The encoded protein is CASSPLTGTTGNYGYTF.

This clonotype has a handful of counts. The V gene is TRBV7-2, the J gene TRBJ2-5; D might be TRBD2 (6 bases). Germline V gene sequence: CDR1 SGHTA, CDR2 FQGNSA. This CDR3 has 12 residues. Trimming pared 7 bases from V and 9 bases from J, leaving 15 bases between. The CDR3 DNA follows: TGTGCCAGCATCGCCCCGGCGGGGTCCCAGTACTTC. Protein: CASIAPAGSQYF.

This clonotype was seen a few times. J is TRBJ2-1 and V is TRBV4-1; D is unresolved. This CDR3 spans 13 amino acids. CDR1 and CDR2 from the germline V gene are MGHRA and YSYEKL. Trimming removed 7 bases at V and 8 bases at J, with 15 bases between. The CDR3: CASTTTSMDEQFF. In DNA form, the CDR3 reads TGCGCCAGCACGACGACATCGATGGATGAGCAGTTCTTC.

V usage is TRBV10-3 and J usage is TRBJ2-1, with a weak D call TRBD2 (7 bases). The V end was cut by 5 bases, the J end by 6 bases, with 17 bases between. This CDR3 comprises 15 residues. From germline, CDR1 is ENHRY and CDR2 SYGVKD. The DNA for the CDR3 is TGTGCCATCAGTCCCCCAGGGGAGGGTAGCAATGAGCAGTTCTTC. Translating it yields CAISPPGEGSNEQFF.

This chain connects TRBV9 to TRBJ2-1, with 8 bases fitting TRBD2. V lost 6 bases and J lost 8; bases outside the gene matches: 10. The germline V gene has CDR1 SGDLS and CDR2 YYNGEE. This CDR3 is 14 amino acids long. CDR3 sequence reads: CASNGSGGVDEQFF. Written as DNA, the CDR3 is TGTGCCAGCAACGGATCCGGGGGGGTAGATGAGCAGTTCTTC.

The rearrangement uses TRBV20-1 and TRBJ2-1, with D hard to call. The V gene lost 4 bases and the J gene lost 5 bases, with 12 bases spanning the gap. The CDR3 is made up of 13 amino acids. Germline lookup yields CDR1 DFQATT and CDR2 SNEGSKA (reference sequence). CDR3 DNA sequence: TGCAGTGCTAATGCCCATCGACACAATGAGCAGTTCTTC. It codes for CSANAHRHNEQFF.

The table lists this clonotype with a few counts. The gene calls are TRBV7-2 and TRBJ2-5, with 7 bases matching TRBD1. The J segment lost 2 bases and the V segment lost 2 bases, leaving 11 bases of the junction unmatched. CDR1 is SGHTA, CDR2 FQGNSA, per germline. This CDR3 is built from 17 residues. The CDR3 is CASSLIWGQKRQETQYF. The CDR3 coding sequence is TGTGCCAGCAGCTTAATCTGGGGACAGAAACGACAAGAGACCCAGTACTTC.

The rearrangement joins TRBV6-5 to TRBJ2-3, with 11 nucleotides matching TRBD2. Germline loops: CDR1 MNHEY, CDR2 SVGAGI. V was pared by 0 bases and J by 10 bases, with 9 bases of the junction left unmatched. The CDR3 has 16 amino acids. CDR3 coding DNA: TGTGCCAGCAGTTACTCGAGTAGCGGGGGGGTTATTGCGCAGTATTTT. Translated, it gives CASSYSSSGGVIAQYF.

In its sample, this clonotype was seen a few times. The CDR3 DNA sequence: TGCGCCAGCAGCGGGGCGCCCACCTACGAGCAGTACTTC. Its translation: CASSGAPTYEQYF. The chain has TRBV5-1 and TRBJ2-7; maybe TRBD1 (5 bases). Trimming left V 4 bases short and J 2 bases short, with 10 bases between. Germline V gives CDR1 SGHRS, CDR2 YFSETQ. The CDR3 totals 13 residues. The complete variable domain, with remaining parts taken from reference TRBV5-1 and TRBJ2-7, reads KAGVTQTPRYLIKTRGQQVTLSCSPISGHRSVSWYQQTPGQGLQFLFEYFSETQRNKGNFPGRFSGRQFSNSRSEMNVSTLELGDSALYLCASSGAPTYEQYFGPGTRLTVT.